This entry lists 18 T cell receptor beta chains sequenced from one sample in a study of early T cells in non-severe SARS-CoV-2 infection. TCRdb re-derived calls from the 5' RACE reads in MiXCR, one entry per CDR3 protein. The sample shows tens of thousands of distinct CDR3 sequences, 12% of them seen only once. Sequences were obtained from whole blood. The source of these receptors is an adult who was a healthcare worker with PCR-confirmed SARS-CoV-2 infection or an uninfected control (not recorded which).

The chain couples TRBV19 to TRBJ2-1, with 7 bases fitting TRBD2. Trimming took 6 bases from V and 7 from J; bases not matched to a gene: 18. This CDR3 is 17 amino acids long. The germline gives CDR1 LNHDA, CDR2 SQIVND (reference sequence). CDR3 region: CASSQNAGGRLGNEQFF. Here the CDR3 DNA reads TGTGCCAGTAGCCAAAACGCGGGCGGGAGATTGGGGAATGAGCAGTTCTTC. The full variable domain, in which reference TRBV19 and TRBJ2-1 provide the parts outside the CDR3, is DGGITQSPKYLFRKEGQNVTLSCEQNLNHDAMYWYRQDPGQGLRLIYYSQIVNDFQKGDIAEGYSVSREKKESFPLTVTSAQKNPTAFYLCASSQNAGGRLGNEQFFGPGTRLTVL.

This clonotype has a handful of counts. This chain uses TRBV20-1 with TRBJ2-2; the D gene could be TRBD1 or TRBD2 (5 bases each). Germline CDR1 and CDR2: DFQATT and SNEGSKA (reference sequence). V was cut by 5 bases and J by 2 bases, with 12 bases left in between. The CDR3 covers 14 residues. CDR3 residues: CSAHGARNTGELFF. CDR3 in DNA: TGCAGTGCTCACGGGGCTCGTAACACCGGGGAGCTGTTTTTT.

This clonotype was detected many times. CDR3 DNA: TGTGCCAGCAGTTACGGGGCAGGGCAGGGTCAGCCCCAGCATTTT. Its translation is CASSYGAGQGQPQHF. The rearrangement links TRBV6-5 to TRBJ1-5; TRBD1 is a possible D gene (5 bases). CDR3 length: 15 amino acids. Trimming took off 2 bases at V and 6 bases at J, with 14 bases between the two ends. CDR1 is MNHEY and CDR2 is SVGAGI in the germline V gene.

This clonotype was seen only once. V is TRBV5-1 and J is TRBJ2-5; perhaps TRBD2 as D (5 bases). V was cut by 2 bases and J by 1 base, with 12 bases left in between. From germline, CDR1 is SGHRS and CDR2 YFSETQ. The CDR3 covers 15 residues. The CDR3 is CASSLKGGGQETQYF. The CDR3 DNA sequence: TGCGCCAGCAGCTTAAAGGGCGGAGGCCAAGAGACCCAGTACTTC.

At least ten counts were recorded for this clonotype. This chain connects TRBV19 to TRBJ1-4; D possibly corresponds to TRBD1 (5 bases). Germline lookup yields CDR1 LNHDA and CDR2 SQIVND (reference sequence). V dropped 6 bases and J dropped 5 bases, with 16 bases sitting between them. This CDR3 is 15 amino acids long. The CDR3 is CASSLTPKGNEKLFF. DNA for the CDR3: TGTGCCAGTAGCCTTACCCCGAAGGGGAATGAAAAACTGTTTTTT.

The rearrangement links TRBV11-2 to TRBJ1-2, with 9 positions matching TRBD1. Germline values: CDR1 SGHAT, CDR2 FQNNGV. V was pared by 5 bases and J by 1 base, with 17 bases of the junction left unmatched. The CDR3 loop spans 19 amino acids. The CDR3 DNA reads TGTGCCAGCAGCCCACAACTGGGGACAGGGAGGCTGGGTAACTATGGCTACACCTTC. Protein sequence: CASSPQLGTGRLGNYGYTF.

This rearrangement joins TRBV5-6 to TRBJ1-1; unclear D gene. This CDR3 spans 14 amino acids. The V and J ends lost 4 bases and 3 bases respectively, with 13 bases between them. Looked up from germline, CDR1 is SGHDT and CDR2 is YYEEEE. As DNA, the CDR3 is TGTGCCAGCAGCCGCCCGGCCGGGGACACTGAAGCTTTCTTT. Translated, it gives CASSRPAGDTEAFF.

V and J are TRBV19 and TRBJ2-7, with 8 bases lining up with TRBD2. The V segment lost 9 bases and the J segment 2 bases; nucleotides outside the gene matches: 9. Germline V lookup: CDR1 LNHDA, CDR2 SQIVND (reference sequence). This CDR3 comprises 14 residues. As DNA, the CDR3 is TGTGCCAGCTCAACCAACGGGAGGGCCTACGAGCAGTACTTC. As protein: CASSTNGRAYEQYF.

The chain links TRBV5-1 to TRBJ2-7, with TRBD1 matching 7 bases. The CDR3 runs to 13 residues. The germline V gene encodes CDR1 SGHRS and CDR2 YFSETQ. Losses at the gene ends were 4 bases for V and 3 bases for J; bases not matched to a gene: 4. CDR3 loop: CASSRGQVYEQYF. As DNA, the CDR3 is TGCGCCAGCAGCAGAGGACAGGTCTACGAGCAGTACTTC.

A few counts support this clonotype. V gene TRBV7-9 combines with J gene TRBJ2-5, with 7 positions matching TRBD1. The J segment lost 2 bases and the V segment lost 1 base, leaving 4 bases of the junction unmatched. The CDR3 extends over 15 amino acids. CDR1 and CDR2 from the germline V gene are SEHNR and FQNEAQ (reference sequence). The CDR3 loop reads CASSLGQGKQETQYF. CDR3 in DNA: TGTGCCAGCAGCTTAGGACAGGGAAAGCAAGAGACCCAGTACTTC.

The V gene is TRBV5-4, the J gene TRBJ2-3, with 7 bases matching TRBD2. Per the germline V gene, CDR1 is SGHNT and CDR2 is YYREEE (reference sequence). Losses at the gene ends were 5 bases for V and 4 bases for J; bases not matched to a gene: 7. This CDR3 is 14 amino acids long. The chain's CDR3 is CASSKTSVPDTQYF. The CDR3 nucleotides read TGTGCCAGCAGTAAAACTAGCGTCCCAGATACGCAGTATTTT.

The chain combines TRBV6-5 with TRBJ2-7; 8 bases agree with TRBD2. The CDR3 runs 14 residues. Germline-derived CDR1 and CDR2 are MNHEY and SVGAGI. V shed 5 bases, J shed 5 bases, and the junction held 8 bases outside the gene matches. The CDR3 DNA is TGTGCCAGCAGTACGGGAGGGCCAATAAACGAGCAGTACTTC. It codes for CASSTGGPINEQYF.

This clonotype showed up many times. The chain couples TRBV12-3 or TRBV12-4 to TRBJ1-2; 7 bases fit TRBD1. This CDR3 contains 14 residues. V dropped 1 base and J dropped 5; count of bases not matched to a gene: 4. CDR3 sequence (DNA): TGTGCCAGCAGTTTAGAGGGCAGGGGGTATGGCTACACCTTC. Translating gives CASSLEGRGYGYTF.

This clonotype has only a few counts. V is TRBV9 and J is TRBJ2-3, with 7 bases matching TRBD1. V was clipped by 4 bases and J by 2 bases; unmatched bases: 4. The CDR3 covers 14 residues. Looked up from germline, CDR1 is SGDLS and CDR2 is YYNGEE. In nucleotides, the CDR3 is TGTGCCAGCAGCACGACAGGGTACACAGATACGCAGTATTTT. Protein product: CASSTTGYTDTQYF.

This clonotype was picked up many times. V is TRBV11-2 and J is TRBJ2-3; 10 bases are a match to TRBD2. Trimming removed 3 bases from V and 4 bases from J; junction bases left unmatched: 1. The CDR3 has 14 amino acids. CDR1 and CDR2 from the germline V gene are SGHAT and FQNNGV. CDR3 loop: CASSFLAGADTQYF. Written as DNA, the CDR3 is TGTGCCAGCAGCTTCCTAGCGGGGGCAGATACGCAGTATTTT.

This clonotype was detected many times. The chain is built from TRBV7-8 and TRBJ2-1; the D gene is possibly TRBD2 (5 bases). The V gene lost 5 bases and the J gene lost 12 bases, with 26 bases spanning the gap. Germline V gene lookup returns CDR1 SGHVS and CDR2 FQNEAQ. This CDR3 comprises 16 residues. The CDR3 DNA follows: TGTGCCAGCAGCCCCCCTCATCGGGATTCTCCCCCCCGGCAGTTCTTC. Amino acids: CASSPPHRDSPPRQFF.

This clonotype was seen repeatedly, ten times or more. This sequence joins TRBV29-1 and TRBJ2-7; 13 bases agree with TRBD2. V dropped 4 bases and J dropped 2; count of bases not matched to a gene: 2. This CDR3 contains 14 residues. Germline V gene sequence: CDR1 SQVTM, CDR2 ANQGSEA. DNA for the CDR3: TGCAGCGTTGGGACTAGCGGGAGCCCCTACGAGCAGTACTTC. It codes for CSVGTSGSPYEQYF.

This clonotype was detected a few times. J is TRBJ2-7 and V is TRBV28; D uncertain. The germline CDR1 and CDR2 sequences are MDHEN and SYDVKM. The CDR3 runs 13 residues. V was pared by 6 bases and J by 1 base, with 10 bases between. The CDR3 nucleotides are TGTGCCAGCAGCTGGCCAGATTCCTACGAGCAGTACTTC. Translated, it gives CASSWPDSYEQYF.